The 27 T cell receptor beta chains reported below all come from one sample, sequenced in a study of blood T cell repertoires in COVID-19. Assay used: immunoSEQ multiplex PCR; TCRdb lists only in-frame clones, some missing. The profile shows about 16,000 clones, about 90% of them singletons. Sequencing was carried out using peripheral blood. Every receptor here comes from a human donor in a cohort sampled during active COVID-19.

The J gene is TRBJ1-3, the V gene TRBV29-1; the match to TRBD1 covers 9 bases. This CDR3 region has 13 residues. V dropped 8 bases and J dropped 6; count of bases not matched to a gene: 8. Per the germline V gene, CDR1 is SQVTM and CDR2 is ANQGSEA. DNA of the CDR3: TGCAGCTACCGACAGGGGGACGTAAACACCATATATTTT. Residues: CSYRQGDVNTIYF.

The gene calls are TRBV11-2 and TRBJ2-5; TRBD1 matches 7 bases. Germline CDR1 reads SGHAT; CDR2 reads FQNNGV. The CDR3 is made up of 14 amino acids. Unmatched junction bases numbered 3, after V lost 2 bases and J lost 3 bases. The CDR3 DNA is TGTGCCAGCAGCTTACTCACAGGGGAAGAGACCCAGTACTTC. Translation: CASSLLTGEETQYF.

CDR3 DNA: TGTGCCAGCAGCCAAGAGGAGGCGGGGGGGATGAGCAATGAGCAGTTCTTC. Its translation is CASSQEEAGGMSNEQFF. The chain carries TRBV4-2 and TRBJ2-1; 9 bases align to TRBD2. The CDR3 has 17 amino acids. The V segment lost 0 bases and the J segment 6 bases; nucleotides outside the gene matches: 9. Germline V gene data show CDR1 as LGHNA and CDR2 as YNFKEQ.

The chain has TRBV7-9 and TRBJ2-5; weak D call: TRBD1 (6 bases). V was clipped by 0 bases and J by 3 bases, with 8 bases between them. Germline CDR1 is SEHNR and CDR2 is FQNEAQ (reference sequence). The CDR3 is 14 residues long. The CDR3 DNA follows: TGTGCCAGCAGCTTAGCGACAGGTGAAGAGACCCAGTACTTC. It yields the protein CASSLATGEETQYF.

V usage is TRBV5-4 and J usage is TRBJ2-3; 7 bases align to TRBD1. CDR1 and CDR2 from the germline V gene are SGHNT and YYREEE (reference sequence). The V and J ends lost 3 bases and 4 bases, in that order; junction bases with no gene match: 2. This CDR3 is built from 13 residues. CDR3 residues: CASSWGQPDTQYF. CDR3 in DNA: TGTGCCAGCAGCTGGGGACAGCCAGATACGCAGTATTTT. Using reference TRBV5-4 and TRBJ2-3 for the parts outside the CDR3, the full variable domain is ETGVTQSPTHLIKTRGQQVTLRCSSQSGHNTVSWYQQALGQGPQFIFQYYREEENGRGNFPPRFSGLQFPNYSSELNVNALELDDSALYLCASSWGQPDTQYFGPGTRLTVL.

The chain combines TRBV7-9 with TRBJ2-7; 10 nucleotides match TRBD2. This CDR3 region has 13 residues. Germline V gene sequence: CDR1 SEHNR, CDR2 FQNEAQ (reference sequence). After removal of 4 bases from V and 6 bases from J, the junction contained 3 bases not matched to a gene. CDR3 sequence reads: CASSSGTSAEQYF. The CDR3 coding sequence is TGTGCCAGCAGCTCCGGGACTAGCGCCGAGCAGTACTTC.

This clone was detected once. V and J are TRBV18 and TRBJ1-1; TRBD1 matches at 11 bases. J gave up 2 bases and V 6 bases, and 2 bases lay outside the gene matches. Per the germline V gene, CDR1 is KGHSH and CDR2 is LQKENI. The CDR3 totals 14 residues. The CDR3, as DNA: TGTGCCAGCTCGGGGACAGGGGGTAACACTGAAGCTTTCTTT. It codes for CASSGTGGNTEAFF.

This sequence joins TRBV18 and TRBJ1-2; no reliable D call. V lost 0 bases to trimming and J lost 6 bases, with 8 bases between them. The germline CDR1 and CDR2 sequences are KGHSH and LQKENI. The CDR3 loop spans 13 amino acids. The CDR3 bases are TGTGCCAGCTCACCACCGGTGGTAGATGGCTACACCTTC. Encoded protein: CASSPPVVDGYTF.

The chain couples TRBV20-1 to TRBJ2-7; D is unclear. Germline V gene data show CDR1 as DFQATT and CDR2 as SNEGSKA (reference sequence). Trimming shortened V by 3 bases and J by 3 bases, and 9 bases separated the two germline ends. CDR3 size: 12 residues. The CDR3 is CSASLRNYEQYF. CDR3 DNA sequence: TGCAGTGCTAGTCTGCGTAACTACGAGCAGTACTTC.

The chain links TRBV27 to TRBJ2-2; 10 positions agree with TRBD2. Per the germline V gene, CDR1 is MNHEY and CDR2 is SMNVEV (reference sequence). Unmatched junction bases numbered 11, after V lost 0 bases and J lost 4 bases. This CDR3 region has 19 residues. The CDR3 loop reads CASSLSIRSASGGTGELFF. The CDR3 DNA reads as TGTGCCAGCAGTTTATCGATTAGGTCGGCTAGCGGGGGCACCGGGGAGCTGTTTTTT.

This chain joins TRBV24-1 and TRBJ2-5, with 7 nucleotides matching TRBD1. The CDR3 extends over 14 amino acids. Germline V lookup: CDR1 KGHDR, CDR2 SFDVKD. V lost 9 bases, J lost 2 bases, and 8 bases stayed unmatched. The CDR3 nucleotides are TGTGCCACCGGGGACAGAATACATCAAGAGACCCAGTACTTC. It encodes CATGDRIHQETQYF.

J is TRBJ2-7 and V is TRBV5-1; D possibly corresponds to TRBD2 (5 bases). There are 13 residues in the CDR3. Germline loops: CDR1 SGHRS, CDR2 YFSETQ. V was cut by 5 bases and J by 2 bases, with 11 bases left in between. The chain's CDR3 is CASSLDGAYEQYF. CDR3 nucleotide sequence: TGCGCCAGCAGTCTTGACGGGGCCTACGAGCAGTACTTC.

This clone was counted a single time. The chain couples TRBV11-2 to TRBJ2-1; 10 bases map to TRBD2. J lost 9 bases, V lost 5 bases, and 10 bases had no gene match. CDR3 length equals 15 residues. Germline loops: CDR1 SGHAT, CDR2 FQNNGV. The CDR3 is CASSQGASGGGEQFF. For the CDR3, the DNA is TGTGCCAGCAGCCAAGGGGCTAGCGGGGGCGGTGAGCAGTTCTTC.

This clone has just a few counts. The CDR3 DNA sequence: TGTGCCAGCAGCGCCGGGCGGGACAGGGGATTCTATGGCTACACCTTC. As protein: CASSAGRDRGFYGYTF. The chain joins TRBV5-4 to TRBJ1-2; TRBD1 matches 10 bases. The CDR3 is 16 residues long. Per germline, CDR1 SGHNT and CDR2 YYREEE (reference sequence). J gave up 4 bases and V 4 bases, and 10 bases lay outside the gene matches.

The chain uses TRBV4-2 and TRBJ2-7; 10 nucleotides match TRBD1. V was clipped by 6 bases and J by 3 bases; unmatched bases: 8. The germline V gene has CDR1 LGHNA and CDR2 YNFKEQ. The CDR3 has 15 amino acids. CDR3 residues: CASRDGTGEIYEQYF. CDR3 sequence (DNA): TGTGCCAGCAGGGACGGGACAGGGGAAATCTACGAGCAGTACTTC.

In DNA form, the CDR3 reads TGCGCCAGCAGCTCGCTTAGCGGGGGAGAGACCCAGTACTTC. This gives the protein CASSSLSGGETQYF. This chain uses TRBV5-1 with TRBJ2-5, with 9 bases identical to TRBD2. This CDR3 has 14 residues. With 3 bases clipped from V and 4 bases from J, the junction kept 4 bases outside the gene matches. Germline CDR1 is SGHRS and CDR2 is YFSETQ.

This chain uses TRBV19 with TRBJ2-3; 11 bases fit TRBD2. The CDR3 extends over 23 amino acids. V lost 8 bases, J lost 5 bases, and 33 bases stayed unmatched. Per germline, CDR1 LNHDA and CDR2 SQIVND (reference sequence). The CDR3 loop reads CASFALSSPGELAGVGFGDTQYF. The CDR3 DNA reads as TGTGCCAGTTTTGCGTTGTCCAGCCCCGGGGAACTAGCGGGAGTTGGATTCGGAGATACGCAGTATTTT.

The J gene is TRBJ2-7, the V gene TRBV11-2, with D possibly being TRBD2 (5 bases). The germline V gene has CDR1 SGHAT and CDR2 FQNNGV. The CDR3 has 14 residues. V was shortened by 6 bases and J by 7 bases, with 19 bases between the two germline ends. The chain's CDR3 is CASSYELVSGEQYF. The CDR3 bases are TGTGCCAGCAGTTATGAACTAGTCTCTGGTGAGCAGTACTTC.

This clone has just a few counts. V and J are TRBV11-2 and TRBJ1-2; no clear D. The CDR3 spans 15 residues. CDR1 and CDR2 (germline): SGHAT, FQNNGV. Trimming took off 1 base at V and 3 bases at J, with 12 bases between the two ends. For the CDR3, the DNA is TGTGCCAGCAGCTTAGGGGTGCGGGGATACTATGGCTACACCTTC. It encodes CASSLGVRGYYGYTF.

This sequence joins TRBV6-5 and TRBJ1-3; tentatively, D is TRBD1 (5 bases). The ends were cut back, 7 bases at V and 4 bases at J, with 17 bases in the middle. The CDR3 is 15 residues long. The V gene's germline CDR1 is MNHEY and CDR2 SVGAGI. Written as DNA, the CDR3 is TGTGCCAGCACTCAGGATGCGGGACGCGGAAACACCATATATTTT. Its protein product is CASTQDAGRGNTIYF.

This chain connects TRBV6-5 to TRBJ1-1; D may be TRBD1 (5 bases). From germline, CDR1 is MNHEY and CDR2 SVGAGI. This CDR3 spans 15 amino acids. V was trimmed by 0 bases and J by 4 bases, leaving 12 bases between them. The CDR3 nucleotides are TGTGCCAGCAGTTACTCGGGGGGGGGTGGCACTGAAGCTTTCTTT. Translation gives CASSYSGGGGTEAFF.

The chain joins TRBV29-1 to TRBJ1-5; TRBD1 matches 9 bases. The germline V gene encodes CDR1 SQVTM and CDR2 ANQGSEA. The CDR3 totals 13 residues. Trimming cost V 4 bases and J 12 bases; bases outside gene matches: 10. The CDR3 spells CSVAVQGAGYQHF. The CDR3 DNA reads as TGCAGCGTTGCCGTACAGGGGGCCGGCTACCAGCATTTT.

This clone was detected once. The chain's CDR3 is CASSLFRGSVYEQYF. CDR3 coding DNA: TGTGCCAGCAGCTTATTTCGCGGGAGTGTTTACGAGCAGTACTTC. The chain couples TRBV7-2 to TRBJ2-7, with 7 bases aligning to TRBD2. With 2 bases clipped from V and 4 bases from J, the junction kept 8 bases outside the gene matches. The CDR3 is 15 amino acids. Germline CDR1 and CDR2: SGHTA and FQGNSA.

This chain uses TRBV11-2 with TRBJ2-3; tentative D call: TRBD2 (5 bases). V was cut by 6 bases and J by 7 bases, with 17 bases left in between. The germline V gene has CDR1 SGHAT and CDR2 FQNNGV. The CDR3 extends over 14 amino acids. In DNA form, the CDR3 reads TGTGCCAGCAGGCTAGCACGGGAACGGTATACGCAGTATTTT. The encoded protein is CASRLARERYTQYF.

V and J are TRBV25-1 and TRBJ2-5; possible D gene TRBD2, 5 bases. V was pared by 1 base and J by 5 bases, with 14 bases between. The germline V gene encodes CDR1 MGHDK and CDR2 SYGVNS. The CDR3 is made up of 15 amino acids. The CDR3 sequence: CASSEWGEGWETQYF. In DNA, the CDR3 is TGTGCCAGCAGTGAATGGGGTGAGGGTTGGGAGACCCAGTACTTC.

V gene TRBV11-3 combines with J gene TRBJ1-1; D gene ambiguous. Germline V lookup: CDR1 SGHNT, CDR2 YENEEA. V was pared by 6 bases and J by 0 bases, with 8 bases between. The CDR3 consists of 13 residues. Written as DNA, the CDR3 is TGTGCCAGCAGTCTTGAGGTGAACACTGAAGCTTTCTTT. It yields the protein CASSLEVNTEAFF.

V gene TRBV28 combines with J gene TRBJ2-2; 7 bases line up with TRBD1. V was pared by 6 bases and J by 4 bases, with 11 bases of the junction left unmatched. The germline V gene encodes CDR1 MDHEN and CDR2 SYDVKM. The CDR3 sequence is 16 residues long. The CDR3 region is CASRRQGRVPTGELFF. DNA for the CDR3: TGTGCCAGCAGACGACAGGGAAGGGTTCCCACCGGGGAGCTGTTTTTT.